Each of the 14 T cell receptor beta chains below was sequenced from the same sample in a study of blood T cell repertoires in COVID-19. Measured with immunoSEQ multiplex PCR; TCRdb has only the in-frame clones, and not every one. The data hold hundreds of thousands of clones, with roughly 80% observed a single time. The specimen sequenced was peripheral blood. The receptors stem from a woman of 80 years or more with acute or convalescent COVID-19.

The CDR3 sequence: CAISESGDNTYEQYF. CDR3 nucleotide sequence: TGTGCCATCAGTGAGTCAGGGGACAACACCTACGAGCAGTACTTC. V usage is TRBV10-3 and J usage is TRBJ2-7, with D possibly being TRBD1 (6 bases). V lost 0 bases and J lost 2, with 11 bases in between. CDR1 is ENHRY and CDR2 is SYGVKD in the germline V gene. CDR3 length: 15 residues.

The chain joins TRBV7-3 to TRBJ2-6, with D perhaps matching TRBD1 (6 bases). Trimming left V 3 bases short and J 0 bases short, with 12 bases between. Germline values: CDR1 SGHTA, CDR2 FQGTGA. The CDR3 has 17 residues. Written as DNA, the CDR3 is TGTGCCAGCAGCTTCCGGACAGATTTCTCTGGGGCCAACGTCCTGACTTTC. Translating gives CASSFRTDFSGANVLTF.

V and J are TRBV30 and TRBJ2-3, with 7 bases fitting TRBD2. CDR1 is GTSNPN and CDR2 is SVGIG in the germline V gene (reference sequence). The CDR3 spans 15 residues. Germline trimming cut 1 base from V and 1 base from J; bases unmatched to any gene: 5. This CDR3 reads CAWSATSAGTDTQYF. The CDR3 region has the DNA TGTGCCTGGAGTGCTACTAGCGCGGGCACAGATACGCAGTATTTT.

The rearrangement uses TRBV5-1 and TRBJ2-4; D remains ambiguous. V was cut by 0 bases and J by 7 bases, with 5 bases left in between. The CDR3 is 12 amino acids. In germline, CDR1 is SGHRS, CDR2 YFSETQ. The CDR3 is CASSLEPNIQYF. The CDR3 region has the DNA TGCGCCAGCAGCTTGGAGCCTAACATTCAGTACTTC.

CDR3 nucleotides: TGTGCCAGCAGTGAGACTAGCGGGGGCACAGATACGCAGTATTTT. Translating it yields CASSETSGGTDTQYF. The V call is TRBV2, the J call TRBJ2-3; 11 bases match TRBD2. Trimming cost V 3 bases and J 1 base; bases outside gene matches: 0. The CDR3 has 15 residues. From germline, CDR1 is SNHLY and CDR2 FYNNEI.

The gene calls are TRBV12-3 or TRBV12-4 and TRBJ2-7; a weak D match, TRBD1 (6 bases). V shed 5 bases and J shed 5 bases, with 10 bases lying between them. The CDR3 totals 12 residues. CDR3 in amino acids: CASSPYRDEQYF. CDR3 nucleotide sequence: TGTGCCAGCAGTCCATACAGGGACGAGCAGTACTTC.

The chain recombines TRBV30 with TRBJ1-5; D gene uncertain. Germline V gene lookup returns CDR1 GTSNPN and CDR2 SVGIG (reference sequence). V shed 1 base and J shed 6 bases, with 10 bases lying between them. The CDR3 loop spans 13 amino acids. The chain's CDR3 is CAWSATRAQPQHF. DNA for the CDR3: TGTGCCTGGAGTGCCACGCGGGCTCAGCCCCAGCATTTT.

The DNA for the CDR3 is TGTGCCAGCAGTCCCCCCCCCGGTTCGACAGGCTACGAGCAGTACTTC. Protein product: CASSPPPGSTGYEQYF. The rearrangement links TRBV28 to TRBJ2-7, with D perhaps TRBD1 (6 bases). CDR1 is MDHEN and CDR2 is SYDVKM in the germline V gene. This CDR3 comprises 16 residues. V was cut by 5 bases and J by 3 bases, with 20 bases left in between. The whole variable domain, filled in from reference TRBV28 and TRBJ2-7, reads DVKVTQSSRYLVKRTGEKVFLECVQDMDHENMFWYRQDPGLGLRLIYFSYDVKMKEKGDIPEGYSVSREKKERFSLILESASTNQTSMYLCASSPPPGSTGYEQYFGPGTRLTVT.

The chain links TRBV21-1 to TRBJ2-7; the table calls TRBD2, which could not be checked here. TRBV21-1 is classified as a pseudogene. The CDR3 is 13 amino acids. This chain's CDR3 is CASSKLEFYEQYF. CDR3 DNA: TGTGCCAGCAGCAAATTGGAGTTCTACGAGCAGTACTTC.

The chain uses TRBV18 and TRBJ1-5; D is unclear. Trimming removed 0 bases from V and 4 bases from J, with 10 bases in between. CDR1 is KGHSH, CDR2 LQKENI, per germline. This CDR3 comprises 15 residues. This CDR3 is CASSPPIGENQPQHF. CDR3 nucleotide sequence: TGTGCCAGCTCACCACCGATCGGGGAGAATCAGCCCCAGCATTTT.

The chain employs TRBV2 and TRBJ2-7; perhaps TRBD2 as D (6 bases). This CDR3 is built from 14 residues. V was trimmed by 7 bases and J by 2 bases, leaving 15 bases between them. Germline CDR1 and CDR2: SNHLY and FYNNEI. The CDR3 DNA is TGTGCCAGCACTATAGCGGAAATAGCCTACGAGCAGTACTTC. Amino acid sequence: CASTIAEIAYEQYF.

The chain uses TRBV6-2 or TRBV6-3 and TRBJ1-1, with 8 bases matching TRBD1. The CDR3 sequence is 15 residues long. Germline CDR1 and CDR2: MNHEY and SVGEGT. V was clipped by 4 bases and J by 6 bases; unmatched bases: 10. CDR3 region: CASSFYTTGGAEAFF. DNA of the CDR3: TGTGCCAGCAGTTTCTACACCACAGGGGGAGCTGAAGCTTTCTTT.

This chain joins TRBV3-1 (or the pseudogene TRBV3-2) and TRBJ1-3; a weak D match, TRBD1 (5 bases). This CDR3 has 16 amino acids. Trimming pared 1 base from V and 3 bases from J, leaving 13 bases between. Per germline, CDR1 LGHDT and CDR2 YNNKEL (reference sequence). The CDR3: CASSQARGRGGNTIYF. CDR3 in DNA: TGTGCCAGCAGCCAAGCACGGGGGAGGGGTGGAAACACCATATATTTT.

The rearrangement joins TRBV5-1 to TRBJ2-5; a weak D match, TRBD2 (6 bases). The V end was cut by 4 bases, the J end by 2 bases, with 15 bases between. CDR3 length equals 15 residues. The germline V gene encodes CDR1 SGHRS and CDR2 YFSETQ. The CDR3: CASSKRGLSQETQYF. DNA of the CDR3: TGCGCCAGCAGCAAACGTGGACTATCTCAAGAGACCCAGTACTTC.